This T cell receptor (beta chain) was captured in a study of T cells after yellow fever vaccination. The V gene's germline CDR1 is MDHEN and CDR2 SYDVKM. This CDR3 comprises 12 residues. The V and J ends lost 5 bases and 4 bases respectively, with 8 bases between them. TCRdb used MiXCR to reprocess the 5' RACE reads, holding one entry per CDR3 protein. This table has some 350,000 distinct CDR3 sequences, 8.7% appearing once. The chain joins TRBV28 to TRBJ2-5; D gene ambiguous. The specimen comprised PBMCs, sampled on the day of the first yellow fever vaccination. This clonotype was obtained from a young man who received the YFV17D yellow fever vaccine. The CDR3 loop is CASSTPPETQYF. For the CDR3, the DNA is TGTGCCAGCAGTACTCCCCCAGAGACCCAGTACTTC. The whole variable domain, filled in from reference TRBV28 and TRBJ2-5, reads DVKVTQSSRYLVKRTGEKVFLECVQDMDHENMFWYRQDPGLGLRLIYFSYDVKMKEKGDIPEGYSVSREKKERFSLILESASTNQTSMYLCASSTPPETQYFGPGTRLLVL.